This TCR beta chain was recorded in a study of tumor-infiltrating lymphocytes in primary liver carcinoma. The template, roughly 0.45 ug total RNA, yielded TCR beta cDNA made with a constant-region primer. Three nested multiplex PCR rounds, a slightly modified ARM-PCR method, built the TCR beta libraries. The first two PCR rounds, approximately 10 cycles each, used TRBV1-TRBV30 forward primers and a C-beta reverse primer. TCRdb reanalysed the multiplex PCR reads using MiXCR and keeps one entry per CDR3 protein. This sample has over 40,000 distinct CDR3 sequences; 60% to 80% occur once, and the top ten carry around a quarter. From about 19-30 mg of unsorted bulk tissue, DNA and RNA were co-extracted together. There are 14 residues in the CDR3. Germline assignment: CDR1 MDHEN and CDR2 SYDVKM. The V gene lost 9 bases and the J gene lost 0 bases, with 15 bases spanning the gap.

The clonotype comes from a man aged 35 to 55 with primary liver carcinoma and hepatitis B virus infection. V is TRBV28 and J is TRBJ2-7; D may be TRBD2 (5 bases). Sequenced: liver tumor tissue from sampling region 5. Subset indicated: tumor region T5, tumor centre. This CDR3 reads CASCEGLVSYEQYF. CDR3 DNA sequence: TGTGCCAGTTGTGAGGGCCTTGTCTCCTACGAGCAGTACTTC.